The present entry profiles one T cell receptor (beta chain) with its context. This specimen belongs to a study of shared clonotypes between healthy human individuals. For the study at large: Each donor's CD4 naive and CD4 memory cells filled three plates apiece, CD8 naive two, and CD8 memory one.

TCRdb keeps only in-frame clones here, not all; method: immunoSEQ multiplex PCR. The data show over 1.4 million clones, around 97% seen once. J was trimmed by 2 bases and V by 6 bases; bases with no gene match: 7. There are 15 residues in the CDR3. The germline V gene has CDR1 MNHEY and CDR2 SVGAGI. The chain recombines TRBV6-5 with TRBJ1-2; 9 positions agree with TRBD1. The TCR sequence derives from a man aged 25-40 years in good health. Sequenced input: naive CD4+ T cells sorted from blood. Documented subset: CD45RA+ positively selected. CDR3 loop: CASRMTGGWNYGYTF. The CDR3 nucleotides read TGTGCCAGCAGGATGACAGGGGGATGGAACTATGGCTACACCTTC.